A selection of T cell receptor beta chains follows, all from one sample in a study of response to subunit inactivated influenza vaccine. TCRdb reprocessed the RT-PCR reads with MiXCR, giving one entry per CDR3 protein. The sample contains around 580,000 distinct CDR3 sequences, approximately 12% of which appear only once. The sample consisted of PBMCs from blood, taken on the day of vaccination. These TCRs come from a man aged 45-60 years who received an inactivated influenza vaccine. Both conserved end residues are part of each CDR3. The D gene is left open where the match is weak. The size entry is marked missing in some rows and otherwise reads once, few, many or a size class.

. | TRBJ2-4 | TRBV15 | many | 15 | TGTGCCACCTCGCGCGGGCGAACAACCAAAAACATTCAGTACTTC | CATSRGRTTKNIQYF
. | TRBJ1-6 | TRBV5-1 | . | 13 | TGCGCCAGCAGCCGTATAGGAAATTCACCCCTCCACTTT | CASSRIGNSPLHF
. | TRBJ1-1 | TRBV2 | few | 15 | TGTGCCAGCACCTCCGGGCCGGGGGGCGTCACTGAAGCTTTCTTT | CASTSGPGGVTEAFF
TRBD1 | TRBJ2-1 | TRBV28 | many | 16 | TGTGCCAGCAGAAAGCCGGGACAGGGCGTTTACAATGAGCAGTTCTTC | CASRKPGQGVYNEQFF
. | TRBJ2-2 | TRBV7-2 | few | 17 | TGTGCCAGCCAAATTAGGAGGAGGATTCCGAACACCGGGGAGCTGTTTTTT | CASQIRRRIPNTGELFF
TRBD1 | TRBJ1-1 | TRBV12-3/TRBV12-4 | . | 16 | TGTGCCAGCAGTGGGCATGACAGGGATTGGGACACTGAAGCTTTCTTT | CASSGHDRDWDTEAFF
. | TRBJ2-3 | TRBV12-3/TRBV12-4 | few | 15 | TGTGCCAGCACTCCTAGGGGAGCCAGCGCAGATACGCAGTATTTT | CASTPRGASADTQYF
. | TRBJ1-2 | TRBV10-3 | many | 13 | TGTGCCATCAGTGAGTCAAATAAGTATGGCTACACCTTC | CAISESNKYGYTF
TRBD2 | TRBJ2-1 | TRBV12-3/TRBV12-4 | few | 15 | TGTGCCAGCAGTTTCGTCACTAGCGCCTCCGATGAGCAGTTCTTC | CASSFVTSASDEQFF
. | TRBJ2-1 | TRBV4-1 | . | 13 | TGCGCCAGCAGCCCTCCTGGACAGCTCGGGCAGTTCTTC | CASSPPGQLGQFF
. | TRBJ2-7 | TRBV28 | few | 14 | TGTGCCAGCAGTTTCGTGGGAGGCTGGGCCGAGCAGTACTTC | CASSFVGGWAEQYF
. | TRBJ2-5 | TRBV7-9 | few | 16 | TGTGCCAGCAGCTCGAGAAATACAGGGATGGGAGAGACCCAGTACTTC | CASSSRNTGMGETQYF
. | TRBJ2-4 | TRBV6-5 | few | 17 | TGTGCCAGCAGTTACTCCCCTCGGGGCCTAGCCAAAAACATTCAGTACTTC | CASSYSPRGLAKNIQYF
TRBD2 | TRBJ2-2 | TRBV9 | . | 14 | TGTGCCAGCAGCTCAAGGACTAGCGCCGGGGAGCTGTTTTTT | CASSSRTSAGELFF
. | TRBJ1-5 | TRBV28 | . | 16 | TGTGCCAGCAGTTTATGGAGGACCTATAGCAATCAGCCCCAGCATTTT | CASSLWRTYSNQPQHF
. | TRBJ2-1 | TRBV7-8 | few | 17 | TGTGCCAGCAGCTTTGCGGGCGGGTCCTCCTCCTACAATGAGCAGTTCTTC | CASSFAGGSSSYNEQFF
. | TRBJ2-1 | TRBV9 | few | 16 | TGTGCCAGCAGCGTAGGAGCGGAAAGCTCCTACAATGAGCAGTTCTTC | CASSVGAESSYNEQFF